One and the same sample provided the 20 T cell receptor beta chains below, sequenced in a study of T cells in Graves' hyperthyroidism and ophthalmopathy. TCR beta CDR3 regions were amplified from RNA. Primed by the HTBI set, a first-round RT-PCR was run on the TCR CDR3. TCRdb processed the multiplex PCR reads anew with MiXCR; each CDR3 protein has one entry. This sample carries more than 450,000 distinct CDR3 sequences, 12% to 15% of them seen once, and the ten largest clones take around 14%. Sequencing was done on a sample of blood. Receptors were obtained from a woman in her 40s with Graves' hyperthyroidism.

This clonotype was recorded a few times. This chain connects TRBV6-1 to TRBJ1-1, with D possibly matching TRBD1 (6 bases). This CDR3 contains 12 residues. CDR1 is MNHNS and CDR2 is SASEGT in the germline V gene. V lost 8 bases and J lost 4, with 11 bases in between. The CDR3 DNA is TGTGCCAGCCCGAGGGGGGGCACTGAAGCTTTCTTT. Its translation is CASPRGGTEAFF.

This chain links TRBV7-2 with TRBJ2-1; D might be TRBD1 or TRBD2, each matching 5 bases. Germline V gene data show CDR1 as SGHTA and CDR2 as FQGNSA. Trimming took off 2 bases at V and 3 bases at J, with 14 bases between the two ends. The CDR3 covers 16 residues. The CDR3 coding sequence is TGTGCCAGCAGCTTAATGTGGGACCCCCGCTACAATGAGCAGTTCTTC. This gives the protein CASSLMWDPRYNEQFF. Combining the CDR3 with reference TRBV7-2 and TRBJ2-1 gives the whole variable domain GAGVSQSPSNKVTEKGKDVELRCDPISGHTALYWYRQSLGQGLEFLIYFQGNSAPDKSGLPSDRFSAERTGGSVSTLTIQRTQQEDSAVYLCASSLMWDPRYNEQFFGPGTRLTVL.

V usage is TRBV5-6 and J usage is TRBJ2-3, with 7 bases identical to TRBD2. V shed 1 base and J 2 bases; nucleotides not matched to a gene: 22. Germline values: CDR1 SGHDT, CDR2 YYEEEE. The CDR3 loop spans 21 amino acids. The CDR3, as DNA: TGTGCCAGCAGCTTGCGAGGGACTCACCTCCGGGGGGTAGGCGACACAGATACGCAGTATTTT. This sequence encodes CASSLRGTHLRGVGDTDTQYF.

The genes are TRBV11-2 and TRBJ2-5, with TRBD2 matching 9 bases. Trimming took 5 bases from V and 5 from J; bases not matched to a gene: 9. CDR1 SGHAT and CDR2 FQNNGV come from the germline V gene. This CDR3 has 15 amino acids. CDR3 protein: CASSPPLAGFETQYF. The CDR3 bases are TGTGCCAGCAGCCCGCCCCTAGCGGGATTTGAGACCCAGTACTTC.

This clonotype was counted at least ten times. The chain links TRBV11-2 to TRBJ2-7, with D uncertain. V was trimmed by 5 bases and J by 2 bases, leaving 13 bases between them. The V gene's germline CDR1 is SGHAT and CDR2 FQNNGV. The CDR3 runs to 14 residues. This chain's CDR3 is CASSEGHQPYEQYF. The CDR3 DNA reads TGTGCCAGCAGCGAAGGGCACCAGCCCTACGAGCAGTACTTC. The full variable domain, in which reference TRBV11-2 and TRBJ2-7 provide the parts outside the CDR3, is EAGVAQSPRYKIIEKRQSVAFWCNPISGHATLYWYQQILGQGPKLLIQFQNNGVVDDSQLPKDRFSAERLKGVDSTLKIQPAKLEDSAVYLCASSEGHQPYEQYFGPGTRLTVT.

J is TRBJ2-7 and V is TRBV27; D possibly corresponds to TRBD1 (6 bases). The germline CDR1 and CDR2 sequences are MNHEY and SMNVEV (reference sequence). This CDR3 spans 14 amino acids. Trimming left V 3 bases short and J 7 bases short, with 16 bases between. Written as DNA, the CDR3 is TGTGCCAGCAGTTTTTATCAGGGGCTGGGGGAGCAGTACTTC. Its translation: CASSFYQGLGEQYF.

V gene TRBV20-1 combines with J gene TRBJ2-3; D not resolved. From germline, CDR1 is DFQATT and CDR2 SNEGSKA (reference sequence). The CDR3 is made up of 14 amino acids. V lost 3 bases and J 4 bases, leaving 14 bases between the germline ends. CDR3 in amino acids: CSAREPLGADTQYF. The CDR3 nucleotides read TGCAGTGCTAGGGAGCCCCTAGGTGCAGATACGCAGTATTTT.

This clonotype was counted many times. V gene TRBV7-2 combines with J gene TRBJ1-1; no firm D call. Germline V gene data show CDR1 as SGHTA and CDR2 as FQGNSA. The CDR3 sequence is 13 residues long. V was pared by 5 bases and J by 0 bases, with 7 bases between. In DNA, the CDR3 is TGTGCCAGCAGCCGACCGGTGAACACTGAAGCTTTCTTT. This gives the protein CASSRPVNTEAFF.

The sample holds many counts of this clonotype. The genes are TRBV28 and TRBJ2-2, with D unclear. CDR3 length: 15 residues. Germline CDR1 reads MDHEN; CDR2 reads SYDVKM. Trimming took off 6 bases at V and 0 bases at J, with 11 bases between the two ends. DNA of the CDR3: TGTGCCAGCAGGCCGACTGACGCGAACACCGGGGAGCTGTTTTTT. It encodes CASRPTDANTGELFF.

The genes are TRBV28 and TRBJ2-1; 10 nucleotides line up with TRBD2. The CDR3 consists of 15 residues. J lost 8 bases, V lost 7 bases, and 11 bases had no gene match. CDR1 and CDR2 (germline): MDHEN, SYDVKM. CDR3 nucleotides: TGTGCCAGCATGGGGGGGGCTAGCGGGAGCTATGAGCAGTTCTTC. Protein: CASMGGASGSYEQFF.

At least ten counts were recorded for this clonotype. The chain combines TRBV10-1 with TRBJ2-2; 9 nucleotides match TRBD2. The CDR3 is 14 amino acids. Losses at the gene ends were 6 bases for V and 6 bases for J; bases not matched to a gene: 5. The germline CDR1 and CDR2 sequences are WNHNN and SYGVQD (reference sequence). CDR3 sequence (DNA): TGCGCCAGCAGCCTAGGGACTAGCCCCGGGGAGCTGTTTTTT. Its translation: CASSLGTSPGELFF.

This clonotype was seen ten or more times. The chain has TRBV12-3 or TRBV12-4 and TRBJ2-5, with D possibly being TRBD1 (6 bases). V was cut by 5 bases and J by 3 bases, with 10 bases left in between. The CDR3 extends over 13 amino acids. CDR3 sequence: CASSLGHKETQYF. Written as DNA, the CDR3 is TGTGCCAGCAGTCTGGGACATAAAGAGACCCAGTACTTC.

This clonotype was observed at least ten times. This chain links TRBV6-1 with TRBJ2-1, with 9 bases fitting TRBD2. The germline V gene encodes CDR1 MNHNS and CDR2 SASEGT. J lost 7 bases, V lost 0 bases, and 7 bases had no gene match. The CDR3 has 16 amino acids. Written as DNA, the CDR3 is TGTGCCAGCAGTGAAGCTTCTAGCGGGAAATTTAATGAGCAGTTCTTC. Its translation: CASSEASSGKFNEQFF.

The CDR3 sequence is CASAQHFYEQYF. The CDR3 region has the DNA TGTGCCAGCGCTCAACACTTCTACGAGCAGTACTTC. This chain connects TRBV14 to TRBJ2-7; no firm D call. CDR1 is SGHDN and CDR2 is FVKESK in the germline V gene. The CDR3 consists of 12 residues. Trimming took off 8 bases at V and 3 bases at J, with 11 bases between the two ends.

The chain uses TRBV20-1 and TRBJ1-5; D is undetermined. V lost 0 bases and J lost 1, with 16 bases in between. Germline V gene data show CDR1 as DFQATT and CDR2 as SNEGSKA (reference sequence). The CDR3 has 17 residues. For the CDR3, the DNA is TGCAGTGCTAGAGATAGTCGTTCTGGCGGAAGCAATCAGCCCCAGCATTTT. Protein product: CSARDSRSGGSNQPQHF.

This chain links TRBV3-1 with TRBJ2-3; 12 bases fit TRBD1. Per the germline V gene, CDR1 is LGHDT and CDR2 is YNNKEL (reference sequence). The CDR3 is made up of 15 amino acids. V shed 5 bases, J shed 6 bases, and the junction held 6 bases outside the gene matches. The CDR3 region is CASSSGQGAKDTQYF. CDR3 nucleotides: TGTGCCAGCAGCTCGGGACAGGGGGCGAAGGATACGCAGTATTTT.

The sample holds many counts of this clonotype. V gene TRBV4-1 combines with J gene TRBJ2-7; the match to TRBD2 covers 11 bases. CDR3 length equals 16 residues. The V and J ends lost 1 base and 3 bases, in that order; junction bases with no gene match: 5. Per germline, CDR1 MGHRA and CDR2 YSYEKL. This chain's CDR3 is CASSQAWTSGRYEQYF. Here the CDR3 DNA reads TGCGCCAGCAGCCAAGCCTGGACTAGCGGGCGCTACGAGCAGTACTTC.

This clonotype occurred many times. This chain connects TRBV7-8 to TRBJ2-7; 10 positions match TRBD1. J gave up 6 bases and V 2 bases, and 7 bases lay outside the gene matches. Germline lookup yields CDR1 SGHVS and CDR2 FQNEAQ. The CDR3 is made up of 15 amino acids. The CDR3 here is CASSLQDRGTCEQYF. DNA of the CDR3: TGTGCCAGCAGCTTACAGGACAGGGGGACCTGCGAGCAGTACTTC. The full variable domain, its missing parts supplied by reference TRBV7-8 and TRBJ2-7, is GAGVSQSPRYKVAKRGQDVALRCDPISGHVSLFWYQQALGQGPEFLTYFQNEAQLDKSGLPSDRFFAERPEGSVSTLKIQRTQQEDSAVYLCASSLQDRGTCEQYFGPGTRLTVT.

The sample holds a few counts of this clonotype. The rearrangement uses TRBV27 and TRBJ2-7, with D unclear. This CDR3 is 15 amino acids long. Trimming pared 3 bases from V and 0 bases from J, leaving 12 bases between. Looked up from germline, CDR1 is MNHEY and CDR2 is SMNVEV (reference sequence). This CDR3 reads CASSFITESSYEQYF. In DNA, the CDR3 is TGTGCCAGCAGTTTCATTACCGAGAGCTCCTACGAGCAGTACTTC.

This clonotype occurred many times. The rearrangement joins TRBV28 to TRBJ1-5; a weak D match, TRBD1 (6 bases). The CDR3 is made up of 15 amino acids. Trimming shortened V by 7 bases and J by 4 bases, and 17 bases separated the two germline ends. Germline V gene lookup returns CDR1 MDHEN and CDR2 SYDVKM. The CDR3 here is CASIPRGGWNQPQHF. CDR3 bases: TGTGCCAGCATCCCCCGGGGGGGCTGGAATCAGCCCCAGCATTTT.